This T cell receptor beta chain was captured in a study of CD8+ T cells in alopecia areata. Isolated RNA was reverse transcribed into cDNA used as the sequencing template. Generated by immunoSEQ multiplex PCR, the TCRdb table keeps only in-frame clones and is missing some. The sample holds roughly 110,000 clones, 84% seen once. Sample treatment: oral pan-JAK inhibitor, 5-10 mg twice daily. Peripheral blood, together with lesional scalp punch biopsies, was collected from alopecia areata patients. Sorting of PBMCs yielded the CD4+ and CD8+ T cells. There are 14 residues in the CDR3. Germline V gene lookup returns CDR1 MNHEY and CDR2 SVGAGI. The V and J ends lost 4 bases and 0 bases respectively, with 10 bases between them.

The TCR sequence derives from a human donor with alopecia areata. The sample in question was CD8+ T cells sorted from blood, obtained at week 24, from a patient treated with tofacitinib. J is TRBJ2-7 and V is TRBV6-5; D not resolved. DNA for the CDR3: TGTGCCAGCAGTTCGGGTCCCTTCTCCTACGAGCAGTACTTC. Its protein is CASSSGPFSYEQYF.